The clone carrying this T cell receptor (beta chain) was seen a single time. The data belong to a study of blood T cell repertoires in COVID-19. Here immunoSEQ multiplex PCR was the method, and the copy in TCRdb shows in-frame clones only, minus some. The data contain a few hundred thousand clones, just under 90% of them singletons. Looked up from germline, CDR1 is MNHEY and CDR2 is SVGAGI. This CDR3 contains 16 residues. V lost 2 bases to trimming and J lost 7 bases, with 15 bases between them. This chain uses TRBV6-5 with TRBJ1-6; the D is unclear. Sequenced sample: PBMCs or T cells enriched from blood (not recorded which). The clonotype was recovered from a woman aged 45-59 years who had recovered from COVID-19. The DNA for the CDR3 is TGTGCCAGCAGTTACCACGGCTCCTTGGAGAATTCACCCCTCCACTTT. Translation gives CASSYHGSLENSPLHF.